This passage covers 25 T cell receptor beta chains from one sample sequenced in a study of PD-1 blockade in mismatch repair-deficient tumors. Repertoires were generated with immunoSEQ multiplex PCR, while TCRdb's copy carries only in-frame clones and drops some. The repertoire consists of around 14,000 clones, with under 85% occurring once and the leading ten covering approximately 11%. Their specific antigens are unknown. Time point here: roughly ten-day in vitro stimulation with candidate neoantigen peptide 5. Sequencing was performed on cells cultured in vitro, taken from a patient treated with pembrolizumab. The receptors shown here come from an adult with mismatch repair-deficient cancer.

V and J are TRBV19 and TRBJ2-5, with TRBD1 identical over 8 bases. The CDR3 totals 17 residues. V was clipped by 4 bases and J by 3 bases; unmatched bases: 13. The germline V gene has CDR1 LNHDA and CDR2 SQIVND (reference sequence). This CDR3 reads CASSTLTGGIIKETQYF. The CDR3 DNA reads TGTGCCAGTAGTACTCTAACAGGGGGGATTATTAAAGAGACCCAGTACTTC.

The chain uses TRBV6-5 and TRBJ2-1; D uncertain. Germline loops: CDR1 MNHEY, CDR2 SVGAGI. This CDR3 is built from 12 residues. The ends were cut back, 7 bases at V and 7 bases at J, with 11 bases in the middle. CDR3 DNA: TGTGCCAGCACCCGGCCCGGGAATGAGCAGTTCTTC. Its translation: CASTRPGNEQFF.

The CDR3 DNA reads TGCGCCAGCAGCCCCCGGGGACAGAACACTGAAGCTTTCTTT. This gives the protein CASSPRGQNTEAFF. This chain links TRBV4-1 with TRBJ1-1; maybe TRBD1 (6 bases). CDR1 MGHRA and CDR2 YSYEKL come from the germline V gene. The CDR3 totals 14 residues. Trimming cost V 4 bases and J 1 base, with 10 bases left between them.

The chain joins TRBV27 to TRBJ1-5; D is ambiguous. Trimming shortened V by 6 bases and J by 2 bases, and 11 bases separated the two germline ends. Per the germline V gene, CDR1 is MNHEY and CDR2 is SMNVEV (reference sequence). The CDR3 consists of 14 residues. Here the CDR3 reads CASSRRSGNQPQHF. The CDR3 bases are TGTGCCAGCAGCCGGAGGTCCGGCAATCAGCCCCAGCATTTT.

This clone was counted only a few times. V gene TRBV30 combines with J gene TRBJ2-1, with no clear D. V lost 3 bases and J 0 bases, leaving 9 bases between the germline ends. CDR1 is GTSNPN, CDR2 SVGIG, per germline (reference sequence). This CDR3 comprises 14 residues. This CDR3 reads CAWSRQSSYNEQFF. CDR3 coding DNA: TGTGCCTGGAGCCGACAAAGCTCCTACAATGAGCAGTTCTTC.

The chain employs TRBV7-2 and TRBJ2-5, with TRBD2 identical over 9 bases. CDR1 and CDR2 from the germline V gene are SGHTA and FQGNSA. CDR3 size: 16 residues. The V gene end was trimmed by 3 bases and the J gene end by 4 bases; junction bases not matched to a gene: 9. The CDR3 DNA is TGTGCCAGCAGCTTTAGCGGGAGCGAGTGGCGAGAGACCCAGTACTTC. Translating it yields CASSFSGSEWRETQYF. The whole variable domain, filled in from reference TRBV7-2 and TRBJ2-5, reads GAGVSQSPSNKVTEKGKDVELRCDPISGHTALYWYRQSLGQGLEFLIYFQGNSAPDKSGLPSDRFSAERTGGSVSTLTIQRTQQEDSAVYLCASSFSGSEWRETQYFGPGTRLLVL.

V usage is TRBV5-1 and J usage is TRBJ2-7; 8 bases map to TRBD2. Germline values: CDR1 SGHRS, CDR2 YFSETQ. The trim removed 0 bases at V and 0 bases at J, leaving 8 bases unmatched. The CDR3 runs to 17 residues. Written as DNA, the CDR3 is TGCGCCAGCAGCTTGGTCCCGGGAGGGCCCCTCTCCTACGAGCAGTACTTC. This sequence encodes CASSLVPGGPLSYEQYF.

The chain combines TRBV7-8 with TRBJ2-7; 7 bases line up with TRBD2. V shed 5 bases and J 3 bases; nucleotides not matched to a gene: 10. There are 15 residues in the CDR3. CDR1 is SGHVS, CDR2 FQNEAQ, per germline. CDR3 nucleotide sequence: TGTGCCAGCAGCCCGGGAGGCGGGAGTGTCTACGAGCAGTACTTC. It specifies CASSPGGGSVYEQYF.

This chain links TRBV30 with TRBJ2-1; possibly TRBD1 or TRBD2 for D (5 bases each). The germline V gene has CDR1 GTSNPN and CDR2 SVGIG (reference sequence). The germline V and J ends were trimmed by 0 bases and 3 bases, with 18 bases remaining between them. The CDR3 contains 17 residues. The CDR3 loop is CAWSVSLSRDHYNEQFF. DNA of the CDR3: TGTGCCTGGAGTGTATCCCTCTCACGGGACCACTACAATGAGCAGTTCTTC.

This chain links TRBV7-9 with TRBJ1-1; a possible D gene is TRBD1 (6 bases). CDR3 size: 16 residues. With 5 bases removed from V and 0 bases from J, the gap between germline ends came to 16 bases. Germline V gives CDR1 SEHNR, CDR2 FQNEAQ (reference sequence). CDR3 in DNA: TGTGCCAGCAGCCAACTAAGGACAGATATGAACACTGAAGCTTTCTTT. Its translation is CASSQLRTDMNTEAFF.

The CDR3 DNA is TGTGCCAGCAGCTTAGGAGGCGGGAGGAGCAATGAGCAGTTCTTC. Residues: CASSLGGGRSNEQFF. The genes are TRBV7-6 and TRBJ2-1, with 8 positions matching TRBD2. The CDR3 totals 15 residues. V lost 1 base to trimming and J lost 6 bases; unmatched junction nucleotides: 5. Germline values: CDR1 SGHVS, CDR2 FNYEAQ. The entire variable domain, with the rest obtained from reference TRBV7-6 and TRBJ2-1, is as follows: GAGVSQSPRYKVTKRGQDVALRCDPISGHVSLYWYRQALGQGPEFLTYFNYEAQQDKSGLPNDRFSAERPEGSISTLTIQRTEQRDSAMYRCASSLGGGRSNEQFFGPGTRLTVL.

This sequence joins TRBV5-1 and TRBJ2-1; D ambiguous. The CDR3 is 14 residues long. The V gene's germline CDR1 is SGHRS and CDR2 YFSETQ. V was trimmed by 4 bases and J by 3 bases, leaving 11 bases between them. The CDR3 region has the DNA TGCGCCAGCAGCGCTAGGGTAGGCTACAATGAGCAGTTCTTC. Protein: CASSARVGYNEQFF.

The gene calls are TRBV28 and TRBJ1-2; D call uncertain. The germline gives CDR1 MDHEN, CDR2 SYDVKM. V shed 8 bases and J shed 8 bases, with 12 bases lying between them. The CDR3 loop spans 11 amino acids. Written as DNA, the CDR3 is TGTGCCAGCCAGAGGGCCGGGGGCTACACCTTC. Translation: CASQRAGGYTF.

In its sample, this clone was seen once. The rearrangement joins TRBV28 to TRBJ1-5, with 8 bases matching TRBD1. Germline CDR1 reads MDHEN; CDR2 reads SYDVKM. With V trimmed by 8 bases and J by 1 base, 16 bases remained unmatched. This CDR3 has 18 amino acids. The CDR3 DNA reads TGTGCCAGCGGTTCAGGACAGGGAGCATGGGAAAGCAATCAGCCCCAGCATTTT. The encoded protein is CASGSGQGAWESNQPQHF. The whole variable domain, remainder taken from reference TRBV28 and TRBJ1-5, is DVKVTQSSRYLVKRTGEKVFLECVQDMDHENMFWYRQDPGLGLRLIYFSYDVKMKEKGDIPEGYSVSREKKERFSLILESASTNQTSMYLCASGSGQGAWESNQPQHFGDGTRLSIL.

The chain joins TRBV6-4 to TRBJ2-7; 9 bases match TRBD2. CDR3 length: 15 residues. Germline V gene sequence: CDR1 MRHNA, CDR2 SNTAGT. The junction had 8 bases not matched to a gene; V was cut back by 7 bases and J by 1 base. Written as DNA, the CDR3 is TGTGCCAGCAAAAGGGTAGCGGGGGCTTCCTACGAGCAGTACTTC. Amino acid sequence: CASKRVAGASYEQYF.

This clone appeared a single time. Relative to the germline gene, one junction end is altered; a read error may explain this. This sequence joins TRBV7-7 and TRBJ2-5, with 7 bases matching TRBD2. CDR1 and CDR2 (germline): SSHAT, FNYEAQ (reference sequence). The CDR3 is 15 amino acids. The CDR3 sequence: CASSLGSGLQETQYF. DNA of the CDR3: TGTGCTAGCAGCCTCGGTAGCGGGCTCCAAGAGACCCAGTACTTC. Full variable domain (rest looked up from reference TRBV7-7 and TRBJ2-5): GAGVSQSPRYKVTKRGQDVTLRCDPISSHATLYWYQQALGQGPEFLTYFNYEAQPDKSGLPSDRFSAERPEGSISTLTIQRTEQRDSAMYRCASSLGSGLQETQYFGPGTRLLVL.

This sequence joins TRBV28 and TRBJ2-1; D is ambiguous. V was shortened by 1 base and J by 4 bases, with 5 bases between the two germline ends. This CDR3 contains 13 residues. The germline CDR1 and CDR2 sequences are MDHEN and SYDVKM. The CDR3 nucleotides are TGTGCCAGCAGTTTATCGCGGTACAATGAGCAGTTCTTC. This encodes CASSLSRYNEQFF.

The J gene is TRBJ2-7, the V gene TRBV9; D is perhaps TRBD1 (5 bases). Germline lookup yields CDR1 SGDLS and CDR2 YYNGEE. CDR3 size: 15 residues. The ends were cut back, 0 bases at V and 2 bases at J, with 12 bases in the middle. The CDR3 here is CASSVGGLMAYEQYF. The DNA of the CDR3 is TGTGCCAGCAGCGTAGGGGGCTTGATGGCCTACGAGCAGTACTTC.

CDR3: CASSLVPDMNTEAFF. The CDR3 nucleotides read TGCGCCAGCAGCTTGGTTCCGGACATGAACACTGAAGCTTTCTTT. The chain links TRBV5-1 to TRBJ1-1; D might be TRBD1 (5 bases). Germline loops: CDR1 SGHRS, CDR2 YFSETQ. The V end was cut by 0 bases, the J end by 0 bases, with 9 bases between. The CDR3 covers 15 residues.

The chain uses TRBV5-1 and TRBJ2-7, with D perhaps TRBD1 (5 bases). Trimming took off 0 bases at V and 2 bases at J, with 9 bases between the two ends. Per germline, CDR1 SGHRS and CDR2 YFSETQ. The CDR3 sequence is 14 residues long. The CDR3 nucleotides are TGCGCCAGCAGCTTGGAGGCAGGGACCTACGAGCAGTACTTC. Translating it yields CASSLEAGTYEQYF.

The chain joins TRBV7-9 to TRBJ1-6, with no clear D. The germline V and J ends were trimmed by 1 base and 13 bases, with 8 bases remaining between them. The germline V gene encodes CDR1 SEHNR and CDR2 FQNEAQ (reference sequence). This CDR3 has 12 amino acids. The CDR3 DNA sequence: TGTGCCAGCAGCTTAGGTGAAGGTCCCCTCCACTTT. Translation: CASSLGEGPLHF.

This clone was counted a single time. This chain uses TRBV27 with TRBJ2-3; 9 bases match TRBD1. Germline values: CDR1 MNHEY, CDR2 SMNVEV (reference sequence). J gave up 0 bases and V 7 bases, and 5 bases lay outside the gene matches. The CDR3 covers 15 residues. CDR3 sequence reads: CASNDRGRSTDTQYF. For the CDR3, the DNA is TGTGCCAGCAACGACAGGGGGAGAAGCACAGATACGCAGTATTTT.

This chain joins TRBV4-2 and TRBJ2-7, with a tentative D call TRBD2 (6 bases). The V gene's germline CDR1 is LGHNA and CDR2 YNFKEQ. This CDR3 has 15 residues. The germline V and J ends were trimmed by 1 base and 6 bases, with 16 bases remaining between them. Written as DNA, the CDR3 is TGTGCCAGCAGCCAAGCTTCGGGACGGGAGAGCGAGCAGTACTTC. Its translation is CASSQASGRESEQYF.

The chain couples TRBV9 to TRBJ2-1, with D tentatively TRBD1 or TRBD2 (5 bases each). Germline CDR1 reads SGDLS; CDR2 reads YYNGEE. V lost 0 bases to trimming and J lost 1 base, with 5 bases between them. This CDR3 comprises 14 residues. CDR3 sequence reads: CASSVGGSYNEQFF. DNA of the CDR3: TGTGCCAGCAGCGTAGGGGGGTCCTACAATGAGCAGTTCTTC.

This chain connects TRBV29-1 to TRBJ2-7; D is perhaps TRBD2 (6 bases). Trimming removed 1 base at V and 0 bases at J, with 7 bases between. Germline V CDR1 and CDR2: SQVTM, ANQGSEA. The CDR3 covers 13 residues. CDR3 residues: CSVEVGGSYEQYF. The CDR3 DNA reads as TGCAGCGTTGAAGTCGGGGGCTCCTACGAGCAGTACTTC.